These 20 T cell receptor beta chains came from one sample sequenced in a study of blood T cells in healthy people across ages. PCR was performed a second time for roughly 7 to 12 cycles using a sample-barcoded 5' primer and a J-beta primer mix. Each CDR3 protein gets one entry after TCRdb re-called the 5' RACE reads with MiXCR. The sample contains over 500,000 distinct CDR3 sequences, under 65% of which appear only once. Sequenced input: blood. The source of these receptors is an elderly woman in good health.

This chain's CDR3 is CSVKFAGGSYEQYF. In DNA, the CDR3 is TGCAGCGTTAAATTCGCGGGGGGCTCCTACGAGCAGTACTTC. The genes are TRBV29-1 and TRBJ2-7; TRBD2 matches 8 bases. The CDR3 consists of 14 residues. Germline CDR1 and CDR2: SQVTM and ANQGSEA. V was pared by 5 bases and J by 0 bases, with 6 bases of the junction left unmatched.

DNA for the CDR3: TGTGCCAGCAGTACTACCGGGCCGAGGGCCTCCGAGCAGTACTTC. Amino acids: CASSTTGPRASEQYF. The V gene is TRBV12-3 or TRBV12-4, the J gene TRBJ2-7; D is perhaps TRBD2 (5 bases). The CDR3 is 15 residues long. The germline V and J ends were trimmed by 5 bases and 6 bases, with 20 bases remaining between them.

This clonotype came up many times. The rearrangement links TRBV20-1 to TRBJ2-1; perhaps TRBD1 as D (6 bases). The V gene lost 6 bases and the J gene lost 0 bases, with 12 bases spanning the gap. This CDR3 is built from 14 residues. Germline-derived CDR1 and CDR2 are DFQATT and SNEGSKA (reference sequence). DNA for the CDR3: TGCAGTGCCAACCGGGACAACTCCTACAATGAGCAGTTCTTC. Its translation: CSANRDNSYNEQFF.

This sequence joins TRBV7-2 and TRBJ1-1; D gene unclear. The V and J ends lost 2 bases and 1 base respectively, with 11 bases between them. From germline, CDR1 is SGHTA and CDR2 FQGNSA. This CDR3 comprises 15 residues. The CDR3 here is CASSLLPGKNTEAFF. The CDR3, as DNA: TGTGCCAGCAGCTTATTACCGGGGAAGAACACTGAAGCTTTCTTT.

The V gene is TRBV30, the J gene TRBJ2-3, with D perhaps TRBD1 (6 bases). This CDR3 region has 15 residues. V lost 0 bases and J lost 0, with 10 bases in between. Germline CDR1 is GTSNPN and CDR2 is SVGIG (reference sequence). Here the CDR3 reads CAWSVQRGSTDTQYF. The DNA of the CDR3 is TGTGCCTGGAGTGTTCAAAGGGGGAGCACAGATACGCAGTATTTT.

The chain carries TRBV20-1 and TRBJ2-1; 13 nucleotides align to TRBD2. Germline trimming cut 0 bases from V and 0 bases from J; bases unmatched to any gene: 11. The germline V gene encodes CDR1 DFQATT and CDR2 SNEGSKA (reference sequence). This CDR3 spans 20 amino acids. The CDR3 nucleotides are TGCAGTGCTAGAGAGGAAACTAGCGGGGGGGACCTTAGCTCCTACAATGAGCAGTTCTTC. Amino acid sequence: CSAREETSGGDLSSYNEQFF.

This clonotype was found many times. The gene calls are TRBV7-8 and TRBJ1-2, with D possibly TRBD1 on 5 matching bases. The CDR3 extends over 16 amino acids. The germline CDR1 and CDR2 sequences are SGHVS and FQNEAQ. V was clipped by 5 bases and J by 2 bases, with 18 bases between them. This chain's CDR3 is CASSPTVGLPNYGYTF. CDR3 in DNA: TGTGCCAGCAGCCCAACTGTGGGACTACCGAACTATGGCTACACCTTC. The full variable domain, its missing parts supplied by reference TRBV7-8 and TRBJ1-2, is GAGVSQSPRYKVAKRGQDVALRCDPISGHVSLFWYQQALGQGPEFLTYFQNEAQLDKSGLPSDRFFAERPEGSVSTLKIQRTQQEDSAVYLCASSPTVGLPNYGYTFGSGTRLTVV.

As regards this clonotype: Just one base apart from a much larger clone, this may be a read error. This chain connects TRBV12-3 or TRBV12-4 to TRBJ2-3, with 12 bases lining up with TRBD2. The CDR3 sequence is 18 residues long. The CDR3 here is CASSLPPTSGGFTDTRYF. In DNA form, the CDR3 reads TGTGCCAGCAGTTTACCGCCGACTAGCGGGGGATTCACAGATACGCGGTATTTT.

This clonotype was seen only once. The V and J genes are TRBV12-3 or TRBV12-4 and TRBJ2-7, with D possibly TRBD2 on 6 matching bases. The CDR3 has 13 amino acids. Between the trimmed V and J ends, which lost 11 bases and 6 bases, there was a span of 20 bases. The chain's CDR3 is CARNAGGPGEQYF. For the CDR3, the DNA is TGTGCCCGCAATGCAGGAGGGCCGGGCGAGCAGTACTTC.

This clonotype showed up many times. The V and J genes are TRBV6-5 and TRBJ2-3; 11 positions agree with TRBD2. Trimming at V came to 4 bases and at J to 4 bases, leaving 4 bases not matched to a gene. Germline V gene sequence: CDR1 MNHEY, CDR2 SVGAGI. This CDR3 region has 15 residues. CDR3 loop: CASSLAGGLSDTQYF. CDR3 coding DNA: TGTGCCAGCAGTTTAGCGGGAGGGTTGTCAGATACGCAGTATTTT.

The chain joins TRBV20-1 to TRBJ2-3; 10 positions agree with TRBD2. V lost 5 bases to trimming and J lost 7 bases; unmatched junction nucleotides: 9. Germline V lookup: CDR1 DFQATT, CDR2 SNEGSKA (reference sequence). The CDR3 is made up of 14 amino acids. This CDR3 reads CSARPGLAIHTQYF. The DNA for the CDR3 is TGCAGTGCTCGACCGGGACTAGCGATCCATACGCAGTATTTT.

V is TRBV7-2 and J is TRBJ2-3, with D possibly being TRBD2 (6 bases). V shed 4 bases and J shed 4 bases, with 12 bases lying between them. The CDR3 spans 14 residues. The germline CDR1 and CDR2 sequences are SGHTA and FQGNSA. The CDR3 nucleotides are TGTGCCAGCAGCTCAAGCGGGTTCTCAGATACGCAGTATTTT. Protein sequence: CASSSSGFSDTQYF.

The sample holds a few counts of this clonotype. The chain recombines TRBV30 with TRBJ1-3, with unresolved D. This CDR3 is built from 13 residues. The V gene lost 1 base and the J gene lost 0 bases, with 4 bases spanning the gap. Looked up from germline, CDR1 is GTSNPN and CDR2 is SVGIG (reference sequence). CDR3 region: CAWSAHSGNTIYF. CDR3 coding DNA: TGTGCCTGGAGTGCGCACTCTGGAAACACCATATATTTT. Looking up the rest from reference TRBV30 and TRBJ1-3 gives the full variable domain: SQTIHQWPATLVQPVGSPLSLECTVEGTSNPNLYWYRQAAGRGLQLLFYSVGIGQISSEVPQNLSASRPQDRQFILSSKKLLLSDSGFYLCAWSAHSGNTIYFGEGSWLTVV.

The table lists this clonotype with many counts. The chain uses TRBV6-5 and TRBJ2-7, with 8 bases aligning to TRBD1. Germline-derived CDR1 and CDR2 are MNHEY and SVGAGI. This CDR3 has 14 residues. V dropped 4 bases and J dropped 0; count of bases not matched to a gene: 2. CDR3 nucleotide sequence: TGTGCCAGCAGTTGGACAGGGAGCTCCTACGAGCAGTACTTC. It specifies CASSWTGSSYEQYF.

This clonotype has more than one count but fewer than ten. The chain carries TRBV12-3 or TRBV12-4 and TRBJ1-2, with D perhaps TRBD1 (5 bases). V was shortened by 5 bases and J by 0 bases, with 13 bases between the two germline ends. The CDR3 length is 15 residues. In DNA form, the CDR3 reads TGTGCCAGCAGTCGGACACGAGAAGCTAACTATGGCTACACCTTC. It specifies CASSRTREANYGYTF.

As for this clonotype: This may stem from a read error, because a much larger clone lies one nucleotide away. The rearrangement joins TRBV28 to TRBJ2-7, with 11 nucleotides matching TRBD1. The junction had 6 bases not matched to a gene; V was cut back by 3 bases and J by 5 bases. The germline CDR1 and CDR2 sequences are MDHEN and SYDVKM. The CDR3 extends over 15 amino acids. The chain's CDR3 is CASSLGTGGGHEQYF. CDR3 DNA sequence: TGTGCCAGCAGTTTGGGGACAGGGGGAGGCCACGAGCAGTACTTC.

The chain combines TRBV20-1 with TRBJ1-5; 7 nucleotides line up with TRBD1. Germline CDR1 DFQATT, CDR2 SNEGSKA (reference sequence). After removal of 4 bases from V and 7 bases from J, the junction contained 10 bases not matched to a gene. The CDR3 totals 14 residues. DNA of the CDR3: TGCAGTGCTAAAACACAGGGGACGGGGCAGCCCCAGCATTTT. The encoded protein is CSAKTQGTGQPQHF.

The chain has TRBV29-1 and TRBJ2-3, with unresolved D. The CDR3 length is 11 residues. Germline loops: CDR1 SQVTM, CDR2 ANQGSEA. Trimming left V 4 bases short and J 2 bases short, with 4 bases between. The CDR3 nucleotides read TGCAGCGTTGGCTACACAGATACGCAGTATTTT. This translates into CSVGYTDTQYF.

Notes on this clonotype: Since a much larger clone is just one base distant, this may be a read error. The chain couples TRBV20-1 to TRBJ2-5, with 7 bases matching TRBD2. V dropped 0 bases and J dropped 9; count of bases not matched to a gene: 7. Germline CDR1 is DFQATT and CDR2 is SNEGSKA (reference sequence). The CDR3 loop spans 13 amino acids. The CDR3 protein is CSARDFPREAQYF. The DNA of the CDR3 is TGCAGTGCTAGAGATTTCCCTCGGGAGGCCCAGTACTTC.

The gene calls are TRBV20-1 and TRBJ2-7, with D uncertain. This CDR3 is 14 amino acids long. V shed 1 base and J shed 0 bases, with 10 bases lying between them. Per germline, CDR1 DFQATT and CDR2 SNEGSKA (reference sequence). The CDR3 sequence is CSARAALSSYEQYF. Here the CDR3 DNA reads TGCAGTGCTAGAGCGGCCCTGAGCTCCTACGAGCAGTACTTC.